Presented here are 29 T cell receptor beta chains from one specimen sequenced in a study of blood T cells in healthy people across ages. A second about 6 to 11 cycle PCR used barcoded and J-beta primers. One entry per CDR3 protein results from TCRdb running MiXCR on the 5' RACE reads. The table has about 1.6 million distinct CDR3 sequences, around 35% seen once. The sample taken for sequencing was blood. These receptors came from a young woman in good health.

J is TRBJ2-5 and V is TRBV28, with 14 bases aligning to TRBD2. The length of the CDR3 is 19 residues. V shed 6 bases, J shed 11 bases, and the junction held 23 bases outside the gene matches. Germline CDR1 MDHEN, CDR2 SYDVKM. The CDR3 DNA reads TGTGCCAGCAGGCCCCGGACTAGCGGGAGGACCGTGCGTCACAATGAGCAGTACTTC. As protein: CASRPRTSGRTVRHNEQYF.

The chain combines TRBV20-1 with TRBJ1-6; perhaps TRBD1 as D (6 bases). V shed 0 bases and J shed 0 bases, with 12 bases lying between them. Germline values: CDR1 DFQATT, CDR2 SNEGSKA (reference sequence). This CDR3 is built from 17 residues. This CDR3 is CSARDPQGSSYNSPLHF. CDR3 sequence (DNA): TGCAGTGCTAGAGATCCCCAGGGGAGCTCCTATAATTCACCCCTCCACTTT.

The chain combines TRBV27 with TRBJ2-1, with D maybe TRBD1 (6 bases). Germline assignment: CDR1 MNHEY and CDR2 SMNVEV (reference sequence). The CDR3 is 15 residues long. The V end was cut by 6 bases, the J end by 7 bases, with 19 bases between. The CDR3 DNA follows: TGTGCCAGCAGGTCCCTGGGGGCCCAGGGAAATGAGCAGTTCTTC. It translates to CASRSLGAQGNEQFF.

This clonotype occurred many times. This chain connects TRBV6-5 to TRBJ2-1; D possibly corresponds to TRBD1 (6 bases). This CDR3 is 13 amino acids long. Germline CDR1 and CDR2: MNHEY and SVGAGI. V shed 6 bases and J shed 9 bases, with 15 bases lying between them. The CDR3 nucleotides read TGTGCCAGCAGCCAGAACAGGGCTGGTGAGCAGTTCTTC. Translating gives CASSQNRAGEQFF.

This rearrangement joins TRBV29-1 to TRBJ2-1; 10 bases match TRBD1. V gave up 7 bases and J gave up 5 bases; unmatched junction bases: 8. Germline V gene data show CDR1 as SQVTM and CDR2 as ANQGSEA. The CDR3 contains 14 residues. CDR3 sequence reads: CSGFGTGVDNEQFF. The DNA of the CDR3 is TGCAGCGGCTTCGGGACAGGGGTGGACAATGAGCAGTTCTTC.

J is TRBJ1-5 and V is TRBV28; D unresolved. From germline, CDR1 is MDHEN and CDR2 SYDVKM. V shed 6 bases and J shed 5 bases, with 11 bases lying between them. The CDR3 totals 13 residues. CDR3 sequence reads: CASRGNRDQPQHF. CDR3 sequence (DNA): TGTGCCAGCAGGGGGAATAGGGATCAGCCCCAGCATTTT.

This clonotype was counted between two and nine times. The chain is built from TRBV3-1 and TRBJ2-3, with 10 positions matching TRBD2. With V trimmed by 2 bases and J by 4 bases, 6 bases remained unmatched. CDR3 length: 16 residues. Germline CDR1 reads LGHDT; CDR2 reads YNNKEL (reference sequence). The CDR3 loop is CASSQWGLAGADTQYF. As DNA, the CDR3 is TGTGCCAGCAGCCAATGGGGGCTAGCGGGAGCAGATACGCAGTATTTT.

The chain employs TRBV7-2 and TRBJ2-2; D call uncertain. V was shortened by 2 bases and J by 5 bases, with 9 bases between the two germline ends. The CDR3 extends over 14 amino acids. Germline loops: CDR1 SGHTA, CDR2 FQGNSA. CDR3 residues: CASSLNAATGELFF. The DNA for the CDR3 is TGTGCCAGCAGCTTAAACGCCGCAACCGGGGAGCTGTTTTTT. The whole variable domain, remainder taken from reference TRBV7-2 and TRBJ2-2, is GAGVSQSPSNKVTEKGKDVELRCDPISGHTALYWYRQSLGQGLEFLIYFQGNSAPDKSGLPSDRFSAERTGGSVSTLTIQRTQQEDSAVYLCASSLNAATGELFFGEGSRLTVL.

The V gene is TRBV6-1, the J gene TRBJ2-3, with D tentatively TRBD2 (5 bases). There are 16 residues in the CDR3. Trimming left V 3 bases short and J 2 bases short, with 15 bases between. Germline values: CDR1 MNHNS, CDR2 SASEGT. The CDR3 reads CASSDRGSEYTDTQYF. CDR3 DNA sequence: TGTGCCAGCAGTGACCGAGGGTCAGAATACACAGATACGCAGTATTTT.

This clonotype was counted between two and nine times. The chain uses TRBV4-1 and TRBJ2-3, with TRBD2 matching over 10 bases. CDR3 length: 18 amino acids. The V gene's germline CDR1 is MGHRA and CDR2 YSYEKL. Trimming at V came to 0 bases and at J to 5 bases, leaving 11 bases not matched to a gene. CDR3 sequence reads: CASSQESSGRAKGDTQYF. CDR3 DNA sequence: TGCGCCAGCAGCCAAGAGAGCAGCGGGAGGGCCAAGGGAGATACGCAGTATTTT.

V is TRBV20-1 and J is TRBJ2-3; D not certain. CDR3 size: 13 residues. Germline CDR1 DFQATT, CDR2 SNEGSKA (reference sequence). The V and J ends lost 2 bases and 2 bases respectively, with 8 bases between them. For the CDR3, the DNA is TGCAGTGCTAGACATTACGACACAGATACGCAGTATTTT. Its protein product is CSARHYDTDTQYF.

Worth noting for this clonotype: The junction and the germline gene differ at one end; a read error may be behind it. The chain has TRBV5-1 and TRBJ2-5, with TRBD1 matching over 7 bases. There are 14 residues in the CDR3. CDR1 is SGHRS and CDR2 is YFSETQ in the germline V gene. The CDR3 loop reads CVSSWGQSEETQYF. The CDR3 DNA sequence: TGCGTCAGCAGCTGGGGACAGAGCGAGGAGACCCAGTACTTC. Full variable domain (rest looked up from reference TRBV5-1 and TRBJ2-5): KAGVTQTPRYLIKTRGQQVTLSCSPISGHRSVSWYQQTPGQGLQFLFEYFSETQRNKGNFPGRFSGRQFSNSRSEMNVSTLELGDSALYLCVSSWGQSEETQYFGPGTRLLVL.

The chain carries TRBV6-2 or TRBV6-3 and TRBJ2-2; the D gene is possibly TRBD2 (6 bases). The CDR3 runs to 13 residues. V lost 7 bases and J lost 6, with 12 bases in between. Germline lookup yields CDR1 MNHEY and CDR2 SVGEGT. In DNA, the CDR3 is TGTGCCAGCATCCCCGGGAGCGCCGGGGAGCTGTTTTTT. It encodes CASIPGSAGELFF.

In its sample, this clonotype was seen many times. A much more abundant neighbour one base away suggests this may be a read error. CDR3 loop: CASSLRIAGGHEQYF. The DNA for the CDR3 is TGTGCCAGCAGTTTACGGATAGCGGGAGGCCACGAGCAGTACTTC. The chain carries TRBV27 and TRBJ2-7, with TRBD2 matching over 10 bases. The CDR3 length is 15 residues. The J segment lost 5 bases and the V segment lost 2 bases, leaving 6 bases of the junction unmatched. CDR1 and CDR2 from the germline V gene are MNHEY and SMNVEV (reference sequence).

The chain combines TRBV27 with TRBJ2-7; 9 bases agree with TRBD2. After removal of 4 bases from V and 4 bases from J, the junction contained 8 bases not matched to a gene. This CDR3 contains 15 residues. Germline V gives CDR1 MNHEY, CDR2 SMNVEV (reference sequence). The CDR3 here is CASSSPGSGGYEQYF. CDR3 DNA sequence: TGTGCCAGCAGTTCCCCTGGTAGCGGGGGTTACGAGCAGTACTTC.

This clonotype was picked up many times. The chain couples TRBV5-1 to TRBJ2-1; D may be TRBD2 (6 bases). CDR1 and CDR2 from the germline V gene are SGHRS and YFSETQ. Trimming shortened V by 3 bases and J by 4 bases, and 17 bases separated the two germline ends. The CDR3 has 16 residues. CDR3 DNA sequence: TGCGCCAGCAGCTGGGACGTCGGGGGTAAATACAATGAGCAGTTCTTC. This gives the protein CASSWDVGGKYNEQFF.

The chain recombines TRBV27 with TRBJ2-1; D is unclear. The CDR3 totals 13 residues. The V gene lost 6 bases and the J gene lost 8 bases, with 14 bases spanning the gap. Germline CDR1 and CDR2: MNHEY and SMNVEV (reference sequence). The DNA of the CDR3 is TGTGCCAGCAGCCTTGGATTTTGGCATGAGCAGTTCTTC. It encodes CASSLGFWHEQFF.

This clonotype has more than one count but fewer than ten. This chain joins TRBV3-1 and TRBJ2-7, with a weak D call TRBD2 (6 bases). Trimming cost V 1 base and J 5 bases, with 15 bases left between them. The V gene's germline CDR1 is LGHDT and CDR2 YNNKEL (reference sequence). This CDR3 contains 15 residues. The chain's CDR3 is CASSQAVPGGHEQYF. The DNA of the CDR3 is TGTGCCAGCAGCCAAGCTGTACCCGGAGGGCACGAGCAGTACTTC.

Notes on this clonotype: This may stem from a read error, because a much larger clone lies one nucleotide away. This chain uses TRBV4-1 with TRBJ2-1; 7 bases are shared with TRBD1. Germline-derived CDR1 and CDR2 are MGHRA and YSYEKL. This CDR3 has 15 amino acids. The V segment lost 6 bases and the J segment 9 bases; nucleotides outside the gene matches: 14. CDR3 sequence reads: CASSSRGQVDSEQFF. CDR3 DNA: TGCGCCAGCAGTTCTCGTGGACAGGTAGACAGTGAGCAGTTCTTC.

There are a few counts of this clonotype. The J gene is TRBJ1-1, the V gene TRBV7-2; the match to TRBD1 covers 11 bases. Germline V gene sequence: CDR1 SGHTA, CDR2 FQGNSA. The CDR3 has 14 residues. The J segment lost 5 bases and the V segment lost 9 bases, leaving 8 bases of the junction unmatched. The CDR3 region has the DNA TGTGCCAGTGTGGACAGGGGGCTTGGGACTGAAGCTTTCTTT. Translating gives CASVDRGLGTEAFF.

This clonotype was counted only a few times. The V and J genes are TRBV30 and TRBJ1-5, with 7 bases matching TRBD1. The CDR3 has 15 amino acids. The V segment lost 0 bases and the J segment 3 bases; nucleotides outside the gene matches: 5. The germline gives CDR1 GTSNPN, CDR2 SVGIG (reference sequence). CDR3 in DNA: TGTGCCTGGAGTGTACGGGGACAGTTCAATCAGCCCCAGCATTTT. Its translation is CAWSVRGQFNQPQHF.

The chain has TRBV29-1 and TRBJ1-1; no firm D call. Trimming shortened V by 0 bases and J by 4 bases, and 9 bases separated the two germline ends. The CDR3 extends over 13 amino acids. CDR1 is SQVTM, CDR2 ANQGSEA, per germline. DNA of the CDR3: TGCAGCGTTGAAGACGGGGAGGGCACTGAAGCTTTCTTT. Translated, it gives CSVEDGEGTEAFF.

This clonotype has a handful of counts. The chain uses TRBV11-2 and TRBJ2-5, with a tentative D call TRBD1 (5 bases). The CDR3 covers 15 residues. Trimming removed 0 bases at V and 5 bases at J, with 13 bases between. CDR1 SGHAT and CDR2 FQNNGV come from the germline V gene. CDR3 nucleotides: TGTGCCAGCAGCTTAGATGTGGGGCTGAGGGAGACCCAGTACTTC. This translates into CASSLDVGLRETQYF.

This rearrangement joins TRBV21-1 to TRBJ2-1. TRBV21-1 is a documented pseudogene. The CDR3 has 13 residues. The CDR3 sequence is CASSKGAPAEQFF. CDR3 DNA: TGTGCCAGCAGCAAAGGCGCTCCTGCCGAGCAGTTCTTC.

This clonotype has only a few counts. The chain has TRBV20-1 and TRBJ2-7; TRBD2 agrees at 7 bases. CDR3 length equals 14 residues. Germline assignment: CDR1 DFQATT and CDR2 SNEGSKA (reference sequence). Trimming removed 3 bases from V and 3 bases from J; junction bases left unmatched: 8. In DNA form, the CDR3 reads TGCAGTGCTAGTAGCGGGCAAAGGTACTACGAGCAGTACTTC. This encodes CSASSGQRYYEQYF.

The table lists this clonotype with a few counts. CDR3 DNA sequence: TGTGCCAGCAGCTCGGAACACAATGAAAAACTGTTTTTT. Translation: CASSSEHNEKLFF. The V and J genes are TRBV7-7 and TRBJ1-4; D not certain. The CDR3 length is 13 residues. Trimming shortened V by 4 bases and J by 5 bases, and 8 bases separated the two germline ends. CDR1 is SSHAT and CDR2 is FNYEAQ in the germline V gene (reference sequence).

This clonotype was seen more than once but under ten times. The rearrangement uses TRBV3-1 and TRBJ2-7, with D perhaps matching TRBD1 or TRBD2 (5 bases each). Between the trimmed V and J ends, which lost 3 bases and 6 bases, there was a span of 12 bases. The CDR3 length is 13 residues. Per germline, CDR1 LGHDT and CDR2 YNNKEL (reference sequence). The CDR3 spells CASSQGKGSEQYF. The CDR3 nucleotides read TGTGCCAGCAGCCAGGGTAAGGGGAGCGAGCAGTACTTC.

At least ten counts were recorded for this clonotype. DNA for the CDR3: TGCAGCGTTGCGGCAGGGACCTACGAGCAGTACTTC. Translation gives CSVAAGTYEQYF. The chain carries TRBV29-1 and TRBJ2-7; D might be TRBD1 (5 bases). Per the germline V gene, CDR1 is SQVTM and CDR2 is ANQGSEA. V was clipped by 4 bases and J by 2 bases, with 9 bases between them. This CDR3 has 12 amino acids.

This clonotype was observed a handful of times. This sequence joins TRBV2 and TRBJ2-1; D may be TRBD1 (6 bases). Germline V gene sequence: CDR1 SNHLY, CDR2 FYNNEI. This CDR3 has 14 amino acids. Deletions cut 8 bases from V and 7 bases from J, with 18 bases between. The CDR3 DNA sequence: TGTGCCAGCCGAGGGACACCAGGGTTGAATGAGCAGTTCTTC. It encodes CASRGTPGLNEQFF.